This T cell receptor (beta chain) stems from a study of blood T cell repertoires in COVID-19. At the level of the study: Sample material is recorded as cDNA or gDNA derived from T cells, B-cell-depleted T cells, or PBMCs.

One Seattle source followed patients from active infection through their disease course. The CDR3 extends over 14 amino acids. Per the germline V gene, CDR1 is LGHDT and CDR2 is YNNKEL (reference sequence). Between the trimmed V and J ends, which lost 4 bases and 5 bases, there was a span of 14 bases. This clone was detected only once. Libraries were prepared by immunoSEQ multiplex PCR; TCRdb keeps only in-frame clonotypes and omits some of them. The repertoire holds over 150,000 clones, with around 83% as singletons. This sequence originates from a woman in her sixties with COVID-19, enrolled during active disease. Material for sequencing was peripheral blood. The chain carries TRBV3-1 (or the pseudogene TRBV3-2) and TRBJ1-2; the D gene is possibly TRBD1 (6 bases). This CDR3 reads CASSPRGASYGYTF. Written as DNA, the CDR3 is TGTGCCAGCAGCCCTCGGGGGGCTTCTTATGGCTACACCTTC.